This T cell receptor beta chain was captured in a study of beta chain features in type 1 diabetes. The study reverse transcribed the entire isolated RNA, so it sequenced expressed TCRB transcripts. Mean read depth for naive, central memory and regulatory T cell samples was around 3.5 million reads. Data came from immunoSEQ multiplex PCR; TCRdb stores just in-frame clones and leaves some out. This sample has a few hundred thousand clones, with roughly 12% found just once. Findings of the study overall: Researchers report that Type 1 diabetes patients had moderately but significantly shorter TCRB CDR3s across all four CD4+ subsets.

CDR3 length: 19 amino acids. Germline V gives CDR1 SGHTA, CDR2 FQGNSA. V was cut by 1 base and J by 1 base, with 22 bases left in between. This clone was seen only a few times. The antigen remains unidentified. The V call is TRBV7-2, the J call TRBJ1-2, with unresolved D. This TCR was recovered from a man aged 18-30 years in good health. Sequenced material: naive CD4+ T cells from blood. CDR3 in amino acids: CASSLVFVRRPQNNYGYTF. The CDR3 DNA is TGTGCCAGCAGCTTAGTCTTCGTTAGGCGGCCCCAGAATAACTATGGCTACACCTTC.